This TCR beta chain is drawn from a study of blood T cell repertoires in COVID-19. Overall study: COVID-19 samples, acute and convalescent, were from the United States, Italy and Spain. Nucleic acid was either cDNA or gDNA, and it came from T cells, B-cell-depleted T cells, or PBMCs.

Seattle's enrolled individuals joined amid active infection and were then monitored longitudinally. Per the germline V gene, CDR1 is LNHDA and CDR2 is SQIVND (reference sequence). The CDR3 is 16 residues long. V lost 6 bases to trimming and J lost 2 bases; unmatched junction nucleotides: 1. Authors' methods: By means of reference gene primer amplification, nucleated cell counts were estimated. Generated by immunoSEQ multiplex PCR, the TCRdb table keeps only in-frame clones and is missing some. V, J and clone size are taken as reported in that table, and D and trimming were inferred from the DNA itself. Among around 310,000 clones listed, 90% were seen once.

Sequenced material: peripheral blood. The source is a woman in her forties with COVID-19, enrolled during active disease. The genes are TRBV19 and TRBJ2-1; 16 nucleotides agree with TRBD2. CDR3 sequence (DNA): TGTGCCAGTAGGGGGACTAGCGGGAGGGCCTACAATGAGCAGTTCTTC. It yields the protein CASRGTSGRAYNEQFF.